This T cell receptor (beta chain) came from a study of T cell responses to AZD1222 COVID-19 vaccine. Whole-study results and caveats: Close to half of spike-specific TCRs reportedly recognize unmutated variant regions. The sample set comprised mostly white British donors with more females, and clonal diversity was possibly underestimated. At baseline, seropositivity was found in only a handful of AZD1222 recipients. Regions 160-218 and 743-854 dominated among vaccine-associated CD4 TCRs spanning spike.

TCRdb's copy holds only in-frame clones and misses some; the assay was immunoSEQ multiplex PCR. The table shows more than 150,000 clones, with 80% to 90% occurring only once. Notes on this clone: Its antigen is not identified.

The clonotype comes from an adult who had recovered from COVID-19. The source material was peripheral blood, sampled after recovery from COVID-19.

The CDR3 region has the DNA TGTGCCAGCAGTTTAGAGGGTCAGCAGCCCCAGCATTTT. Encoded protein: CASSLEGQQPQHF. The V and J genes are TRBV28 and TRBJ1-5; D uncertain. The germline CDR1 and CDR2 sequences are MDHEN and SYDVKM. The CDR3 loop spans 13 amino acids. The V end lost 2 bases, the J end lost 7 bases, and 9 bases lay between the germline ends.